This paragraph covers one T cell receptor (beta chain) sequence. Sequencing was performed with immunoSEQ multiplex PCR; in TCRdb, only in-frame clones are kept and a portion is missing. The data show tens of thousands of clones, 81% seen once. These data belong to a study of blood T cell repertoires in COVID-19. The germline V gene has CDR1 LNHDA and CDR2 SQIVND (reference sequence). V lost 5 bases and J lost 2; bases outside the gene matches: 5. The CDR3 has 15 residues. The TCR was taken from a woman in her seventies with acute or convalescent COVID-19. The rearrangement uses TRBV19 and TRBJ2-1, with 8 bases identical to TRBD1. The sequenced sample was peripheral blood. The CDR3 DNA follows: TGTGCCAGTAGTCCTCGGACAGGGACCTACAATGAGCAGTTCTTC. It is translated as CASSPRTGTYNEQFF.